This entry describes one T cell receptor beta chain. This sample is part of a study of PD-1 blockade in classical Hodgkin lymphoma. Here immunoSEQ multiplex PCR was the method, and the copy in TCRdb shows in-frame clones only, minus some. The sample contains 50,000 or so clones, approximately 72% of which appear only once. The CDR3 sequence is 14 residues long. V lost 6 bases, J lost 3 bases, and 13 bases lay in between. In germline, CDR1 is LGHNA, CDR2 YNFKEQ. Time point meaning: cycle 4 day 1 (C4D1), after around six weeks of nivolumab. Relapse was seen in all patients after autologous stem cell transplantation, and brentuximab vedotin exposure was variable.

The clonotype comes from a human donor with classical Hodgkin lymphoma. The sequencing here drew on peripheral blood mononuclear cells (PBMCs), taken before the fourth cycle of nivolumab. The chain carries TRBV4-2 and TRBJ2-3; D might be TRBD1 (6 bases). The DNA of the CDR3 is TGTGCCAGCAGGTCGCAGGGGCAGACAGATACGCAGTATTTT. Translated, it gives CASRSQGQTDTQYF.